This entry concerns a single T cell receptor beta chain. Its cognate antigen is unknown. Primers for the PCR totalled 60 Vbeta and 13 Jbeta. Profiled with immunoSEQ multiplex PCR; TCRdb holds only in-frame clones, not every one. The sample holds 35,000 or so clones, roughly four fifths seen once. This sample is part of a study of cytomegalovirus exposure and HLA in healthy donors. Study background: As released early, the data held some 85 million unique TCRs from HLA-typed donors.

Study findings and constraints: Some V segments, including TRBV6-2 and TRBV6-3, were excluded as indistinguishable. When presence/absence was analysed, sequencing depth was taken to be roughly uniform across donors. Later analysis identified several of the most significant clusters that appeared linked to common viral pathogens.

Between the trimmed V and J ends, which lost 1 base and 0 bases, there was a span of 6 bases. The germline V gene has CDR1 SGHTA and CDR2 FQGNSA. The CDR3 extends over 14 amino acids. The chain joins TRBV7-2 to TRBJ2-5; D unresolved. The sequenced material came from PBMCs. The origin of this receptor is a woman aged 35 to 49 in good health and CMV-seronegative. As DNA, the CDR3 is TGTGCCAGCAGCTTAGTCGACAACCAAGAGACCCAGTACTTC. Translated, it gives CASSLVDNQETQYF.